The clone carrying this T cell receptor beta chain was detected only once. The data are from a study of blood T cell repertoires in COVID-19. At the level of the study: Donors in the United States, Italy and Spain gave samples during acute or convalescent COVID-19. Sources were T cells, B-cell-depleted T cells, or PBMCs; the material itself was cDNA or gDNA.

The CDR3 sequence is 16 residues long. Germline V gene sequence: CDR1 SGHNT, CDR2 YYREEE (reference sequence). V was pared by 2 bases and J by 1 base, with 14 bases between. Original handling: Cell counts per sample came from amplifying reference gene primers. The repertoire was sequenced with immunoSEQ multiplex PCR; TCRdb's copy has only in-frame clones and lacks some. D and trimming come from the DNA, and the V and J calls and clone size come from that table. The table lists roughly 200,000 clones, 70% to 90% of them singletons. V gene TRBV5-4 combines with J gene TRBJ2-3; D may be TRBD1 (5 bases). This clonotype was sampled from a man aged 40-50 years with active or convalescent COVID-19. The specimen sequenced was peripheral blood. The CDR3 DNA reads TGTGCCAGCAGCTTAGGGGCTCCGAAAGGCACAGATACGCAGTATTTT. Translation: CASSLGAPKGTDTQYF.